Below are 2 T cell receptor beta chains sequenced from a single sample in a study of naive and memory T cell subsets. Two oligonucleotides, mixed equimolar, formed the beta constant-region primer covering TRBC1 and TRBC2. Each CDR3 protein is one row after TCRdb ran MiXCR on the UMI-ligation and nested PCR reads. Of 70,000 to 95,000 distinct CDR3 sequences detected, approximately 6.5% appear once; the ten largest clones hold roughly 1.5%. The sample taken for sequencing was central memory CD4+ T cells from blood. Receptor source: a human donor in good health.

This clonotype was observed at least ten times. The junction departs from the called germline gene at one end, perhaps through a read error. Written as DNA, the CDR3 is TGTGCCAGCAGTTTTATGGGGAGCCTTGGAGATGCGCAGTATTTT. Protein: CASSFMGSLGDAQYF. The chain links TRBV28 to TRBJ2-3, with D possibly matching TRBD2 (5 bases). The CDR3 sequence is 15 residues long. Germline CDR1 MDHEN, CDR2 SYDVKM.

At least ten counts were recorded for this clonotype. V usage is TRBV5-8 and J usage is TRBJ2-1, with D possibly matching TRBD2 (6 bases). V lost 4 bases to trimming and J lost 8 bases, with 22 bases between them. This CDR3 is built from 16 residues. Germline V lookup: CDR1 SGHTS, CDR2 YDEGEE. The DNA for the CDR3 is TGTGCCAGCAGCGCCCTCGCGGGGCGGGGAGGCGATGAGCAGTTCTTC. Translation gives CASSALAGRGGDEQFF.